This T cell receptor beta chain derives from a study of shared clonotypes between healthy human individuals. V dropped 0 bases and J dropped 0; count of bases not matched to a gene: 6. The CDR3 length is 19 residues. The germline CDR1 and CDR2 sequences are SGHRS and YFSETQ. Assay: immunoSEQ multiplex PCR; the TCRdb copy retains only in-frame clones and omits some. The top ten clones hold around 0.35% of a sample with about 2.3 million clones, around 92% of them seen once. This rearrangement joins TRBV5-1 to TRBJ2-1, with 13 positions matching TRBD2. This sequence originates from a man aged 18 to 29 in good health. Some clones in this sample may be carry-over from other donors' samples. Material for sequencing was naive CD4+ T cells from PBMCs. Noted subset: CD45RA+ positively selected. CDR3 amino acids: CASSLGETSGRSSYNEQFF. CDR3 bases: TGCGCCAGCAGCTTGGGGGAGACTAGCGGGAGGAGCTCCTACAATGAGCAGTTCTTC. Supplemented by reference TRBV5-1 and TRBJ2-1, the full variable domain reads KAGVTQTPRYLIKTRGQQVTLSCSPISGHRSVSWYQQTPGQGLQFLFEYFSETQRNKGNFPGRFSGRQFSNSRSEMNVSTLELGDSALYLCASSLGETSGRSSYNEQFFGPGTRLTVL.